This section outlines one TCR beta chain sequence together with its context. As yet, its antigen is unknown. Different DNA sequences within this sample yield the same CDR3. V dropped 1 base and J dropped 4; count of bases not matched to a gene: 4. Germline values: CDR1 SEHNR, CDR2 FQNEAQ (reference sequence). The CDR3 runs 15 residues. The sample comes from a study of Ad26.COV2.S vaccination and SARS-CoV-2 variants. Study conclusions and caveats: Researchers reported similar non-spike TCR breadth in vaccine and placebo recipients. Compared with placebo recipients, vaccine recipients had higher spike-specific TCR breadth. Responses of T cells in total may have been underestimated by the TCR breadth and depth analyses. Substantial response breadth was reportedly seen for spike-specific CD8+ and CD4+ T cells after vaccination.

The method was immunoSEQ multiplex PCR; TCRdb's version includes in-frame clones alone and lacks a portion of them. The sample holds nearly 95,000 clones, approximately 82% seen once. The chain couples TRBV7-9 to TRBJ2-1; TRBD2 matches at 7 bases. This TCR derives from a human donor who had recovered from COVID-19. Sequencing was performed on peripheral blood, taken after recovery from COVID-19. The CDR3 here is CASSLGGSTYNEQFF. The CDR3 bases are TGTGCCAGCAGCTTAGGCGGGAGCACATACAATGAGCAGTTCTTC.